A selection of T cell receptor beta chains follows, all from one sample in a study of blood T cell repertoires in COVID-19. Sequenced by immunoSEQ multiplex PCR; TCRdb stores in-frame clones only, minus some. The data show 200,000 to 300,000 clones, about 91% seen once. Source material: peripheral blood. All receptors derive from a person aged 18 to 35 with COVID-19, enrolled during active disease. Both conserved end residues are part of each CDR3. The order of the fields is clone size, D gene, CDR3 length, J gene, V gene, CDR3 protein, CDR3 DNA. The D gene is left open where the match is weak. A row's size may be missing; if present it is once, few, many or a size class.

NA,TRBD1,12,TRBJ2-7,TRBV29-1,CSVGQGGYEQYF,TGCAGCGTGGGACAGGGAGGCTACGAGCAGTACTTC
NA,NA,16,TRBJ2-3,TRBV28,CASSLTPGTSTDTQYF,TGTGCCAGCAGTTTAACTCCAGGGACTAGCACAGATACGCAGTATTTT
NA,NA,13,TRBJ1-2,TRBV6-1,CASSDLGADGYTF,TGTGCCAGCAGTGATCTAGGGGCCGATGGCTACACCTTC
NA,NA,13,TRBJ1-1,TRBV7-9,CASSFTGLAEAFF,TGTGCCAGCAGCTTTACAGGCCTCGCGGAAGCTTTCTTT
NA,TRBD2,19,TRBJ2-3,TRBV11-3,CASSLTALGAGEGTDTQYF,TGTGCCAGCAGCTTAACCGCGTTAGGTGCGGGAGAAGGCACAGATACGCAGTATTTT
NA,NA,13,TRBJ1-3,TRBV6-4,CASNRRTGNTIYF,TGTGCCAGCAATCGGAGAACTGGAAACACCATATATTTT
NA,NA,13,TRBJ1-2,TRBV12-3/TRBV12-4,CASSTGLPYGYTF,TGTGCCAGCAGTACAGGGCTTCCCTATGGCTACACCTTC
NA,TRBD1,14,TRBJ2-5,TRBV7-9,CASSQSTGEETQYF,TGTGCCAGCAGCCAATCCACAGGGGAAGAGACCCAGTACTTC
NA,NA,13,TRBJ1-6,TRBV5-1,CASSLDTRSPLHF,TGCGCCAGCAGCTTGGATACGCGCTCACCCCTCCACTTT
NA,TRBD1,14,TRBJ1-2,TRBV6-5,CASSLGQGMRGYTF,TGTGCCAGCAGTTTGGGACAGGGTATGAGGGGCTACACCTTC
NA,NA,15,TRBJ2-3,TRBV27,CASSLGAVPRSSQYF,TGTGCCAGCAGTTTAGGAGCGGTTCCCAGGTCGTCGCAGTATTTT
NA,TRBD2,17,TRBJ2-5,TRBV15,CATSRPKGGADQETQYF,TGTGCCACCAGCAGACCTAAGGGAGGGGCTGACCAAGAGACCCAGTACTTC
few,NA,14,TRBJ1-5,TRBV5-6,CASSLPGFNQPQHF,TGTGCCAGCAGCTTACCCGGTTTTAATCAGCCCCAGCATTTT